A selection of T cell receptor beta chains follows, all from one sample in a study of T-cell memory formation after mild COVID-19. A single record per CDR3 protein comes from TCRdb applying MiXCR to the 5' RACE reads. The data show 150,000 to 200,000 distinct CDR3 sequences, 20% to 25% seen once. The sequenced sample consisted of PBMCs or a T cell subset sorted from them (not recorded which). The receptors stem from an adult woman who had mild COVID-19 (a few samples of this study predate the infection). Cell type and time point are not known. CDR3s include the opening cysteine and the closing phenylalanine or tryptophan. A D gene is named only where the DNA matches it firmly. Rows may omit the clone size; those that give it use once, few, many or a size class.

>TRBD2|-|TRBV7-6|TRBJ2-3
CASSLGYGLAGDTQYF
TGTGCCAGCAGCTTAGGGTACGGACTAGCGGGAGATACGCAGTATTTT
>TRBD2|-|TRBV4-1|TRBJ2-2
CASSLTSAGELFF
TGCGCCAGCAGCCTGACTAGCGCCGGGGAGCTGTTTTTT
>-|-|TRBV27|TRBJ2-7
CASSLLQGSGEQYF
TGTGCCAGCAGCCTGCTCCAGGGTTCTGGGGAGCAGTACTTC
>-|-|TRBV29-1|TRBJ2-7
CSVLVTYEQYF
TGCAGCGTCTTAGTGACCTACGAGCAGTACTTC
>TRBD2|-|TRBV6-1|TRBJ2-7
CASSGWAGAYEQYF
TGTGCCAGCAGTGGGTGGGCGGGAGCCTACGAGCAGTACTTC
>TRBD2|once|TRBV20-1|TRBJ2-3
CSANPLAPGGGAADTQYF
TGCAGTGCTAACCCCCTCGCCCCGGGCGGGGGGGCCGCAGATACGCAGTATTTT
>-|-|TRBV7-3|TRBJ1-1
CASSLTRLDPLAFF
TGTGCCAGCAGCTTAACGAGGCTTGATCCCCTGGCTTTCTTT
>TRBD2|few|TRBV12-3/TRBV12-4|TRBJ2-1
CASSFLSGMINEQFF
TGTGCCAGCAGTTTCCTTAGCGGGATGATCAATGAGCAGTTCTTC
>TRBD1|-|TRBV4-1|TRBJ1-4
CASSAGQGLEKLFF
TGCGCCAGCAGCGCCGGACAGGGCCTCGAAAAACTGTTTTTT
>-|few|TRBV7-9|TRBJ2-7
CASSSPGEQYF
TGTGCCAGCAGCTCTCCCGGGGAGCAGTACTTC
>TRBD1|-|TRBV4-3|TRBJ1-1
CASTQGTGGLLNTEAFF
TGCGCCAGCACCCAGGGGACAGGAGGACTTCTGAACACTGAAGCTTTCTTT
>TRBD2|many|TRBV7-6|TRBJ2-5
CASSLYSGSGETQYF
TGTGCCAGCAGCCTTTATAGCGGGAGTGGGGAGACCCAGTACTTC
>-|many|TRBV5-1|TRBJ1-5
CASSPRGNQPQHF
TGCGCCAGCAGCCCCAGGGGTAATCAGCCCCAGCATTTT
>TRBD1|few|TRBV24-1|TRBJ1-4
CATPASGQGGEKLFF
TGTGCCACCCCAGCCTCGGGACAGGGAGGTGAAAAACTGTTTTTT
>TRBD1|few|TRBV7-9|TRBJ1-2
CASSVGQNYGYTF
TGTGCCAGCAGCGTGGGACAGAACTATGGCTACACCTTC
>TRBD1|-|TRBV18|TRBJ1-4
CASSPGQPQKNEKLFF
TGTGCCAGCTCACCGGGACAGCCACAGAAAAATGAAAAACTGTTTTTT
>-|once|TRBV20-1|TRBJ1-3
CSARADGIPRDTIYF
TGCAGTGCTAGAGCCGACGGAATCCCCCGGGACACCATATATTTT
>TRBD1|-|TRBV9|TRBJ2-1
CASSAGDRVGSEQFF
TGTGCCAGCAGCGCCGGGGACAGGGTAGGAAGTGAGCAGTTCTTC
>TRBD1|few|TRBV12-3/TRBV12-4|TRBJ2-5
CASSLDRVSETQYF
TGTGCCAGCAGTTTGGACAGGGTGTCGGAGACCCAGTACTTC
>-|-|TRBV7-2|TRBJ2-7
CASSPPPGRSWTYEQYF
TGTGCCAGCAGCCCCCCCCCGGGACGGAGTTGGACCTACGAGCAGTACTTC
>TRBD2|-|TRBV4-1|TRBJ2-5
CASSLHSGLAGEETQYF
TGCGCCAGCAGCCTTCACTCGGGGCTAGCGGGGGAAGAGACCCAGTACTTC
>TRBD2|-|TRBV29-1|TRBJ2-3
CSAPGLAGADTQYF
TGCAGCGCCCCGGGACTAGCGGGGGCAGATACGCAGTATTTT
>TRBD1|many|TRBV3-1|TRBJ2-1
CASSLGTGVSYNEQFF
TGTGCCAGCAGCCTCGGGACAGGAGTATCCTACAATGAGCAGTTCTTC
>TRBD2|-|TRBV19|TRBJ2-7
CASSASGSGEQYF
TGTGCCAGTAGTGCTAGCGGGAGTGGAGAGCAGTACTTC
>-|-|TRBV21-1|TRBJ1-1
CASVGGRAPVDTEAFF
TGTGCCAGCGTGGGTGGAAGGGCCCCCGTGGACACTGAAGCTTTCTTT
>-|-|TRBV29-1|TRBJ2-7
CSVAGVPSSYEQYF
TGCAGCGTGGCAGGGGTTCCCAGCTCCTACGAGCAGTACTTC
>-|-|TRBV10-3|TRBJ2-7
CAISESAINRDF
TGTGCCATCAGTGAGTCCGCGATTAACCGGGACTTC
>-|-|TRBV10-3|TRBJ1-3
CAISESAGGNTIYF
TGTGCCATCAGTGAATCGGCTGGGGGAAACACCATATATTTT
>TRBD2|-|TRBV12-5|TRBJ2-4
CASGFNLAGGIKNIQYF
TGTGCTAGTGGTTTTAACCTAGCGGGAGGTATCAAAAACATTCAGTACTTC
>-|-|TRBV25-1|TRBJ1-2
CASSSGWEGYTF
TGTGCCAGCAGCTCAGGGTGGGAGGGCTACACCTTC
>-|few|TRBV4-1|TRBJ1-2
CASSQDRQGARSYGYTF
TGCGCCAGCAGCCAAGATAGGCAAGGGGCGCGGAGCTATGGCTACACCTTC
>-|few|TRBV7-8|TRBJ1-1
CASSLTPAEGDFTEAFF
TGTGCCAGCAGCCTCACGCCGGCCGAGGGAGATTTCACTGAAGCTTTCTTT
>-|many|TRBV19|TRBJ1-1
CASSPQNTEAFF
TGTGCCAGTAGCCCCCAGAACACTGAAGCTTTCTTT
>-|few|TRBV5-1|TRBJ2-7
CASSLTGNSYEQYF
TGCGCCAGCAGCTTGACCGGGAACAGCTACGAGCAGTACTTC
>-|-|TRBV20-1|TRBJ1-6
CSARDLGGGYNSPLHF
TGCAGTGCTAGAGATCTGGGGGGGGGATATAATTCACCCCTCCACTTT
>-|-|TRBV6-5|TRBJ2-2
CASSNRAGELFF
TGTGCCAGCTCCAACCGGGCCGGGGAGCTGTTTTTT
>TRBD1|few|TRBV6-6|TRBJ2-1
CASSYQGDDNEQFF
TGTGCCAGCAGTTACCAGGGGGATGACAATGAGCAGTTCTTC
>-|-|TRBV20-1|TRBJ2-2
CSAFSGNTGELFF
TGCAGTGCGTTTAGCGGGAACACCGGGGAGCTGTTTTTT
>TRBD1|-|TRBV7-9|TRBJ2-2
CASSRDSTGELFF
TGTGCCAGCAGCCGGGACAGCACCGGGGAGCTGTTTTTT
>-|-|TRBV7-2|TRBJ2-1
CASSPVVAHNEQFF
TGTGCCAGCAGCCCAGTCGTTGCCCACAATGAGCAGTTCTTC
>-|few|TRBV24-1|TRBJ2-7
CATSDKTAGTYEQYF
TGTGCCACCAGTGACAAGACGGCCGGGACCTACGAGCAGTACTTC
>TRBD1|-|TRBV6-6|TRBJ2-4
CASSDRGPRASF
TGTGCCAGCAGTGACAGGGGGCCCAGGGCTAGCTTC
>TRBD1|-|TRBV5-6|TRBJ1-5
CASSSRDRYSNQPQHF
TGTGCCAGCAGCTCAAGGGACAGGTATAGCAATCAGCCCCAGCATTTT
>TRBD1|-|TRBV5-1|TRBJ1-2
CASSGGQVNYGYTF
TGCGCCAGCAGCGGGGGACAGGTGAACTATGGCTACACCTTC
>-|few|TRBV5-1|TRBJ1-2
CASSLGRGDSNYGYTF
TGCGCCAGCAGCTTGGGAAGGGGGGATTCTAACTATGGCTACACCTTC
>-|few|TRBV27|TRBJ1-4
CASSHLTGTPNEKLFF
TGTGCCAGCAGTCATTTAACAGGGACGCCTAATGAAAAACTGTTTTTT
>-|-|TRBV4-1|TRBJ2-6
CASSQDPGAGTGANVLTF
TGCGCCAGCAGCCAAGATCCAGGGGCAGGGACTGGGGCCAACGTCCTGACTTTC
>-|few|TRBV15|TRBJ2-1
CATSSGGTPIYNEQFF
TGTGCCACCAGCAGCGGAGGGACACCGATCTACAATGAGCAGTTCTTC
>-|few|TRBV7-8|TRBJ2-5
CASSLDGGSRTQYF
TGTGCCAGCAGCTTAGATGGGGGGTCCCGGACCCAGTACTTC
>TRBD2|-|TRBV23-1|TRBJ2-3
CASSLRDYSADTQYF
TGCGCCAGCAGTCTCCGGGACTATAGTGCAGATACGCAGTATTTT
>TRBD1|-|TRBV6-2/TRBV6-3|TRBJ1-2
CASRTGTGVGYTF
TGTGCCAGCAGGACCGGGACAGGGGTAGGCTACACCTTC
>TRBD1|-|TRBV29-1|TRBJ1-1
CSVRTGTGGLSPMNTEAFF
TGCAGCGTTCGAACCGGGACAGGGGGACTAAGCCCAATGAACACTGAAGCTTTCTTT
>TRBD2|many|TRBV29-1|TRBJ2-3
CSVEGLTSGPTDTQYF
TGCAGCGTTGAAGGATTAACTAGCGGGCCCACGGATACGCAGTATTTT
>TRBD1|-|TRBV14|TRBJ2-4
CASSSAHRGAKNIQYF
TGTGCCAGCAGCTCGGCCCACAGGGGGGCCAAAAACATTCAGTACTTC
>TRBD2|-|TRBV18|TRBJ2-7
CASSPIGLTSGSPYEQYF
TGTGCCAGCTCACCCATCGGTCTGACTAGCGGGAGTCCCTACGAGCAGTACTTC
>-|many|TRBV11-2|TRBJ1-5
CASSPTGIWPQHF
TGTGCCAGCAGCCCCACAGGGATATGGCCCCAGCATTTT
>TRBD2|medium-sized|TRBV24-1|TRBJ2-1
CATSTLGVAGEYNEQFF
TGTGCCACCAGTACACTTGGTGTAGCGGGAGAATACAATGAGCAGTTCTTC
>TRBD2|-|TRBV25-1|TRBJ2-3
CASSTPSGGAEGTDTQYF
TGTGCCAGCAGTACACCTAGCGGGGGGGCCGAGGGCACAGATACGCAGTATTTT
>TRBD2|few|TRBV29-1|TRBJ2-1
CSVDPGLVYAEQFF
TGCAGCGTTGATCCCGGACTAGTTTATGCTGAGCAGTTCTTC
>-|-|TRBV10-3|TRBJ1-2
CAISETPTAVGTYGYTF
TGTGCCATCAGTGAGACCCCGACGGCCGTGGGTACCTATGGCTACACCTTC